This entry describes one T cell receptor beta chain. Gene names refer to mouse genes. CD4, CD8alpha, NKG2D, NKG2ACE and other markers guided sorting of pooled cutaneous lymph node cells. The data stem from a study of CD8+ T cells in alopecia areata. Once RNA had been extracted, it was reverse transcribed into cDNA to act as the sequencing template. Generated by immunoSEQ multiplex PCR, the TCRdb table keeps only in-frame clones and is missing some. The data list 200,000 to 300,000 clones, none observed once; around 1.2% falls to the top ten. This sequence was found in a C3H/HeJ mouse with alopecia areata. MHC haplotype of the strain: H2-k. The sequencing sample was made of CD4+ T cells sorted from a lymph node.

CDR3 in amino acids: CASRGQDSYEQYF. Incomplete CDR3 DNA: TGTGCCAGCAGGGGACAGGACTCCTAT. The chain links TRBV19 to TRBJ2-7; TRBD1 agrees at 8 bases. The read terminates 4 residues ahead of where the CDR3 ends, so the germline J gene completes it. Germline CDR1 FNHDT, CDR2 SITEND (reference sequence). V lost 5 bases, J lost 0 bases, and 1 base stayed unmatched. The CDR3 runs 13 residues.